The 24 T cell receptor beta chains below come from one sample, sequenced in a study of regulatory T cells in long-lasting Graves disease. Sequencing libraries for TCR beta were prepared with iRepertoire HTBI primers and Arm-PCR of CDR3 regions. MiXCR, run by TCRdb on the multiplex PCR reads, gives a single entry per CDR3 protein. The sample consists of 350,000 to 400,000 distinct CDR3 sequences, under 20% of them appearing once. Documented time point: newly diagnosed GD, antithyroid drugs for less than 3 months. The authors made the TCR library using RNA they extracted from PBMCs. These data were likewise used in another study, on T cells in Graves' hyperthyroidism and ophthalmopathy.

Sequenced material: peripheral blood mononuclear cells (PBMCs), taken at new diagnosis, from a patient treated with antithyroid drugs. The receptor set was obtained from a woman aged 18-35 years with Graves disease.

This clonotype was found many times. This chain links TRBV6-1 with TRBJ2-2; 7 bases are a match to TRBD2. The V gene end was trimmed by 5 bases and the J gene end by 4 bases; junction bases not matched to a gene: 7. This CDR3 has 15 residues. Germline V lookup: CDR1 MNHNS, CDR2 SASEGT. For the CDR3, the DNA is TGTGCCAGCAGTCCCAGCGGGATAGGCACCGGGGAGCTGTTTTTT. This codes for CASSPSGIGTGELFF.

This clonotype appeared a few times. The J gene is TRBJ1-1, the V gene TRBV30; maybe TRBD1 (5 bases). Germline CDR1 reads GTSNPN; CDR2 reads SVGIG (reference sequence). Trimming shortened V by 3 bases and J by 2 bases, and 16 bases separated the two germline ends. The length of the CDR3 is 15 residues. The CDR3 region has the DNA TGTGCCTGGAGAGGCCCAGGGCAGGCTAACACTGAAGCTTTCTTT. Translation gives CAWRGPGQANTEAFF.

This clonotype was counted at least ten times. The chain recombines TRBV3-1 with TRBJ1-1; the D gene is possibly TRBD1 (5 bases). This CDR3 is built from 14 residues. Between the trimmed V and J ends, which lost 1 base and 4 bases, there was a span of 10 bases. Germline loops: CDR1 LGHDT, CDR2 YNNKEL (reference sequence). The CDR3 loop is CASSQVTTGTEAFF. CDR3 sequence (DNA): TGTGCCAGCAGCCAAGTGACCACAGGCACTGAAGCTTTCTTT.

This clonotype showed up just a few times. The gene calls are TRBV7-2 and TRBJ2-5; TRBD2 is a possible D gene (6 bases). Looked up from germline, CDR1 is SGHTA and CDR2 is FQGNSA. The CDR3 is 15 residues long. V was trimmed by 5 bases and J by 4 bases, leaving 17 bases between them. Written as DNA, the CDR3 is TGTGCCAGCAGCCTGCAGCGGGCTAGGCTAGAGACCCAGTACTTC. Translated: CASSLQRARLETQYF.

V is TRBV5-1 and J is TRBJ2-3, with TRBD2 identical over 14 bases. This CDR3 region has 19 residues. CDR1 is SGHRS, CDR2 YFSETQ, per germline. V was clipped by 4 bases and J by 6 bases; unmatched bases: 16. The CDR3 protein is CASSSQGTSGRPSFDTQYF. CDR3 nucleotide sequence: TGCGCCAGCAGCAGCCAAGGGACTAGCGGGAGACCCTCATTTGATACGCAGTATTTT.

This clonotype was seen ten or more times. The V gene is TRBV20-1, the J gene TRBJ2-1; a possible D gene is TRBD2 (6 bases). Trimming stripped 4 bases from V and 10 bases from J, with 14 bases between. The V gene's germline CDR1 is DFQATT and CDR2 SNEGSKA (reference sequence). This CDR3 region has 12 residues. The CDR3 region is CSATFGGGEQFF. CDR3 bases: TGCAGTGCTACTTTCGGTGGAGGGGAGCAGTTCTTC.

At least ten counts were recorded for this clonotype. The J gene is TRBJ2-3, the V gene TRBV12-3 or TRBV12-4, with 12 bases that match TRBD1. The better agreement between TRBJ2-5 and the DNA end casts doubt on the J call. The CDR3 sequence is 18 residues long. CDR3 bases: TGTGCCAGCAGTTTATCGCCCCCGGGACAGGGGGCTTCAGAGACCCAGTACTTC. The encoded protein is CASSLSPPGQGASETQYF.

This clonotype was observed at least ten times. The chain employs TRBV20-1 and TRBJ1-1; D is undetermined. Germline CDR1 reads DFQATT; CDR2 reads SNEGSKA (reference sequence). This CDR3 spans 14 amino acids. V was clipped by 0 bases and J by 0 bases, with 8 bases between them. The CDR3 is CSARDRRVNTEAFF. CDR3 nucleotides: TGCAGTGCTAGAGATCGACGGGTGAACACTGAAGCTTTCTTT.

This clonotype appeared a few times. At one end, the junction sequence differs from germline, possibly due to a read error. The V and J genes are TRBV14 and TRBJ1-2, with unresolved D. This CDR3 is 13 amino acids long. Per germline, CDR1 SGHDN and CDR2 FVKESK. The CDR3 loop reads CASSLAPNYDYTF. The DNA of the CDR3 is TGTGCCAGCAGCCTCGCACCTAACTATGACTACACCTTC.

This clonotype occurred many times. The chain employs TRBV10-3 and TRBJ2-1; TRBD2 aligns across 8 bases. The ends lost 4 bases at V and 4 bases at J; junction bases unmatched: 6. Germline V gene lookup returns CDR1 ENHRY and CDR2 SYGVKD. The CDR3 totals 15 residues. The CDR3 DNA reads TGTGCCATCAGTGTCGCGACTAGCGTATACAATGAGCAGTTCTTC. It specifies CAISVATSVYNEQFF.

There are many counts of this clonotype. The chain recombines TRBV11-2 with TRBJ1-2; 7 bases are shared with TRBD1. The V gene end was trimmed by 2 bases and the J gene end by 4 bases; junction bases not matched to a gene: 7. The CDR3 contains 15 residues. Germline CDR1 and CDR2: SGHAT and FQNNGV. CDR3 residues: CASSLLRTGSYGYTF. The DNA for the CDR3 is TGTGCCAGCAGCTTACTTAGGACAGGCAGCTATGGCTACACCTTC.

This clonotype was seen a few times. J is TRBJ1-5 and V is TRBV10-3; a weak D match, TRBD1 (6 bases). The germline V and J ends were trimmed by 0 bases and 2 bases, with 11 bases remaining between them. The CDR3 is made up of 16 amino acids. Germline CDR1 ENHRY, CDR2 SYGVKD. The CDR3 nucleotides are TGTGCCATCAGTGAGTCCTGGGGGCTAGGCAATCAGCCCCAGCATTTT. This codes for CAISESWGLGNQPQHF.

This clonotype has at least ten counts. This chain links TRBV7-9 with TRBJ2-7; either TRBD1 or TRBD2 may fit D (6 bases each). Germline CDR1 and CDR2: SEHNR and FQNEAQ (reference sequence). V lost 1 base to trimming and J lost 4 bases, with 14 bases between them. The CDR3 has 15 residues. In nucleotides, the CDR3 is TGTGCCAGCAGCTTAGGAGGGGGGCGTGTTTACGAGCAGTACTTC. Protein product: CASSLGGGRVYEQYF.

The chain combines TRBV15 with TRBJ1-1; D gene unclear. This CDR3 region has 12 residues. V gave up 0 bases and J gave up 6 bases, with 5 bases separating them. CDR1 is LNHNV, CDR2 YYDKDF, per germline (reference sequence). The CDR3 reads CATSREFAEAFF. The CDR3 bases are TGTGCCACCAGCAGAGAATTCGCTGAAGCTTTCTTT.

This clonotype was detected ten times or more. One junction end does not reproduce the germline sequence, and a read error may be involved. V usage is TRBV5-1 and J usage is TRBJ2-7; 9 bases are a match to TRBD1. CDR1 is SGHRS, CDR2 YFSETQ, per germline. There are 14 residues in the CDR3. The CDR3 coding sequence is TGTGCCAGCAGCTCCGGACAGGGGAGGAACGAGCAGTACTTC. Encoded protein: CASSSGQGRNEQYF.

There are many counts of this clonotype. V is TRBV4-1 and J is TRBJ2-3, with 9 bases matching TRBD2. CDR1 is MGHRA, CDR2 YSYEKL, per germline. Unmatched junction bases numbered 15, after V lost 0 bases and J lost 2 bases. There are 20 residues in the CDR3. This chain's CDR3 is CASSQDSIIAGLAYTDTQYF. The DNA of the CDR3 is TGCGCCAGCAGCCAAGATTCGATAATCGCTGGACTAGCGTACACAGATACGCAGTATTTT.

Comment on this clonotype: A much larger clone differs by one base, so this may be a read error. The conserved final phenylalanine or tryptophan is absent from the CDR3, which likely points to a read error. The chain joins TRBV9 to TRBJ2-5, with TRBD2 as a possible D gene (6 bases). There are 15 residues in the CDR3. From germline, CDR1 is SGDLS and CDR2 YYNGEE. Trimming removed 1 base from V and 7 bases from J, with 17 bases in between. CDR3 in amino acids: CASSVHPGEAGTQYS. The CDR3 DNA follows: TGTGCCAGCAGCGTACACCCGGGAGAGGCCGGGACCCAGTACTCC.

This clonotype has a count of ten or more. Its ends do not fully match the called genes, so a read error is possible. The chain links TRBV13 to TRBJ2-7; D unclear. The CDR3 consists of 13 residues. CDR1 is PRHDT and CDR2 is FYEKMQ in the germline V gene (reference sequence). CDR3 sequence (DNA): TGTGCCAGCAGCCCAGGCGCCTCCTTCGAGCAGTACTTC. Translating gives CASSPGASFEQYF.

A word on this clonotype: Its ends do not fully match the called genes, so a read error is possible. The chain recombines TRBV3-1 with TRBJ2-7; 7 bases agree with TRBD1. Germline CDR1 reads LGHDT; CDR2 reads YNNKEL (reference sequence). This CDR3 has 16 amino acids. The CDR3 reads CASSPSIGTDIYEHYF. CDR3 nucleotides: TGTGCCAGCAGCCCATCCATCGGGACAGACATCTACGAGCATTACTTC.

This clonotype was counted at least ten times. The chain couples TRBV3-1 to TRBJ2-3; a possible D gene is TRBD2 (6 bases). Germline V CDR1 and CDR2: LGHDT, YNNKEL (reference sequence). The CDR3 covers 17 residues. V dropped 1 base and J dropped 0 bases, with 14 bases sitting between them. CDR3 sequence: CASSQVAGYPSTDTQYF. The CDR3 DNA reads TGTGCCAGCAGCCAAGTGGCGGGGTACCCTAGCACAGATACGCAGTATTTT.

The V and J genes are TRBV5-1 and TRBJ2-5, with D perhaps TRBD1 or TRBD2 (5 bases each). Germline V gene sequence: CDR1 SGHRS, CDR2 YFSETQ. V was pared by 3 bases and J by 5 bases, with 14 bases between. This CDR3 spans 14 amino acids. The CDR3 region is CASSSPLRGETQYF. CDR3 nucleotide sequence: TGCGCCAGCAGCTCCCCCTTGAGGGGTGAGACCCAGTACTTC.

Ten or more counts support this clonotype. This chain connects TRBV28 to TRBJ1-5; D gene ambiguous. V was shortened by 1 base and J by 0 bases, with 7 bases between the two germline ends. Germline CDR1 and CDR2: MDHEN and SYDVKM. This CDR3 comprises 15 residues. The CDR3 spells CASSLFGDSNQPQHF. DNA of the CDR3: TGTGCCAGCAGTTTATTTGGGGATAGCAATCAGCCCCAGCATTTT.

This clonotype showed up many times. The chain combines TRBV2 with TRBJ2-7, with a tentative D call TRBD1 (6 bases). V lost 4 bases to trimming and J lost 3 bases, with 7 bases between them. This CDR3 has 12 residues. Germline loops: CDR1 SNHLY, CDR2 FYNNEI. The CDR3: CASSGRGYEQYF. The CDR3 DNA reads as TGTGCCAGCAGTGGCAGGGGCTACGAGCAGTACTTC. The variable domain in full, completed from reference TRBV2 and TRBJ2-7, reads EPEVTQTPSHQVTQMGQEVILRCVPISNHLYFYWYRQILGQKVEFLVSFYNNEISEKSEIFDDQFSVERPDGSNFTLKIRSTKLEDSAMYFCASSGRGYEQYFGPGTRLTVT.

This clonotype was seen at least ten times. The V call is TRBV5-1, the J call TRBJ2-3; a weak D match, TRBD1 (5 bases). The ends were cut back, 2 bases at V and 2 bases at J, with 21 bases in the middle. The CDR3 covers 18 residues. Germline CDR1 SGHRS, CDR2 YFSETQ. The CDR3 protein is CASSFFRNSGRPTDTQYF. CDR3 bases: TGCGCCAGCAGCTTCTTTCGGAATTCAGGGCGGCCCACAGATACGCAGTATTTT.